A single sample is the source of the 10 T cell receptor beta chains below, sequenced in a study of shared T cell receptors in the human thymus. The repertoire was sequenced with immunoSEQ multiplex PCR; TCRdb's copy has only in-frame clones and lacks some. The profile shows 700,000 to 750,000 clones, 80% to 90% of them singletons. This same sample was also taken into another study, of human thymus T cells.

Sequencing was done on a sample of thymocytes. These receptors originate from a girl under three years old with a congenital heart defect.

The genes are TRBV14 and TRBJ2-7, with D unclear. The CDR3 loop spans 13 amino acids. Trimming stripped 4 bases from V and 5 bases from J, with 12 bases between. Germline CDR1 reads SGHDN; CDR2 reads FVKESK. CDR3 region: CASSPVYGHEQYF. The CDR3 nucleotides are TGTGCCAGCAGCCCGGTCTATGGGCACGAGCAGTACTTC.

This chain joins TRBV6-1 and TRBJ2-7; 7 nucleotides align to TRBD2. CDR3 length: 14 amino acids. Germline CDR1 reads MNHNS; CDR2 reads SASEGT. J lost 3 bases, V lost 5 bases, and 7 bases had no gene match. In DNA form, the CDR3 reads TGTGCCAGCAGTCCGCAACGGGGGGACTACGAGCAGTACTTC. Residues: CASSPQRGDYEQYF.

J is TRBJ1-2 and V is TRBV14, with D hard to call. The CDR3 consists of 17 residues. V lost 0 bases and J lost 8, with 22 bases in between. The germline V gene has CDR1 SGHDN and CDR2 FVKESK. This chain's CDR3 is CASSQDLLWGVGSGYTF. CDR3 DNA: TGTGCCAGCAGCCAAGATCTATTGTGGGGAGTGGGATCCGGCTACACCTTC.

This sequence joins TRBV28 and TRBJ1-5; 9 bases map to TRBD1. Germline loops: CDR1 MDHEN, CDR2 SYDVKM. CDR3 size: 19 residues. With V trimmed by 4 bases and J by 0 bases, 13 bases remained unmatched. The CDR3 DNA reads TGTGCCAGCAGTTACCCACGGGGACAGGGAAAATATAGCAATCAGCCCCAGCATTTT. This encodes CASSYPRGQGKYSNQPQHF.

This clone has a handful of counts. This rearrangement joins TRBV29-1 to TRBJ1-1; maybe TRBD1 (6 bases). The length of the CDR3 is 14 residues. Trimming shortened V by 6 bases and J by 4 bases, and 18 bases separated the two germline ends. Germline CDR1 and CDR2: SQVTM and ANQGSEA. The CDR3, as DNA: TGCAGCGTCCTAAGGGGGAGGGGGGGCACTGAAGCTTTCTTT. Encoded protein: CSVLRGRGGTEAFF.

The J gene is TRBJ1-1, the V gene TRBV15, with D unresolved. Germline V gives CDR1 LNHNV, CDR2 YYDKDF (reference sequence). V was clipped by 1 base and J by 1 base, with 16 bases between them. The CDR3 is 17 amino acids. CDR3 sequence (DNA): TGTGCCACCAGCAGAGGTTCGAGGTCTTCTCGGAACACTGAAGCTTTCTTT. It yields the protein CATSRGSRSSRNTEAFF.

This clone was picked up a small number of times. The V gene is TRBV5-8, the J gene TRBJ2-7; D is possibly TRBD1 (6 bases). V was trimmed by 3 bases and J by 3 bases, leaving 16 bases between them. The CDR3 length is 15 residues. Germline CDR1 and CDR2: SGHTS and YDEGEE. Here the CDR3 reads CASSWRKSGVYEQYF. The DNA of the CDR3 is TGTGCCAGCAGCTGGCGGAAGTCAGGGGTCTACGAGCAGTACTTC.

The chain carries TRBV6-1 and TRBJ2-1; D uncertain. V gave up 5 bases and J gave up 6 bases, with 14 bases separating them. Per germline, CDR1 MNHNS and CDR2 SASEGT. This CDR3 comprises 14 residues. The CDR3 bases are TGTGCCAGCAGTATGTCTAGACGGGTCAATGAGCAGTTCTTC. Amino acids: CASSMSRRVNEQFF.

The CDR3 DNA sequence: TGTGCCAGCAGTCGGACTAGCGGGGACTACAATGAGCAGTTCTTC. Encoded protein: CASSRTSGDYNEQFF. V and J are TRBV2 and TRBJ2-1; 12 bases align to TRBD2. J lost 3 bases, V lost 5 bases, and 2 bases had no gene match. Germline CDR1 SNHLY, CDR2 FYNNEI. The CDR3 has 15 amino acids.

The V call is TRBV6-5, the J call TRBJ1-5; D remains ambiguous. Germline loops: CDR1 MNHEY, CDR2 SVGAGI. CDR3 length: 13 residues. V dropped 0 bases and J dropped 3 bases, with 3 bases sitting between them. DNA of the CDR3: TGTGCCAGCAGTTACTCCCTCAATCAGCCCCAGCATTTT. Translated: CASSYSLNQPQHF.